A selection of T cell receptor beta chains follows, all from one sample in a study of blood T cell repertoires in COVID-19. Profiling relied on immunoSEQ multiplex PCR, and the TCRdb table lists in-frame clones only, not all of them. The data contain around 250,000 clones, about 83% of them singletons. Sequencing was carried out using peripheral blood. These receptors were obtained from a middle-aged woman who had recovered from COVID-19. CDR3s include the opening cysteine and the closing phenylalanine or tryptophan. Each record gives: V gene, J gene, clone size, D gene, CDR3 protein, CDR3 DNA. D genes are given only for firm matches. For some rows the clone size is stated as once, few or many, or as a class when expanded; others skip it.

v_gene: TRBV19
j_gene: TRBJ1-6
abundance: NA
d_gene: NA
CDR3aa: CASSIESSYNSPLHF
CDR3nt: TGTGCCAGTAGTATTGAGAGCTCCTATAATTCACCCCTCCACTTT

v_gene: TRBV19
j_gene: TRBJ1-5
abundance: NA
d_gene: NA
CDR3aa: CASKTQNSNQPQHF
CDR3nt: TGTGCCAGTAAAACGCAGAATAGCAATCAGCCCCAGCATTTT

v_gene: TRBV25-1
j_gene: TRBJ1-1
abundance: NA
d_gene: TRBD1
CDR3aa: CASSGEGGGWTEAFF
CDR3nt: TGTGCCAGCAGTGGTGAAGGGGGCGGGTGGACTGAAGCTTTCTTT

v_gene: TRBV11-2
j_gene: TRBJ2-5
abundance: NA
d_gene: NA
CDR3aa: CASSLMQGRLETQYF
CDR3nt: TGTGCCAGCAGCTTAATGCAGGGCCGGCTTGAGACCCAGTACTTC

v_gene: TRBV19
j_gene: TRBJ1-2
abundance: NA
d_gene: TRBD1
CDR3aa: CASSEPGQGSGGYGYTF
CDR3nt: TGTGCCAGTAGTGAACCGGGACAGGGATCGGGCGGCTATGGCTACACCTTC

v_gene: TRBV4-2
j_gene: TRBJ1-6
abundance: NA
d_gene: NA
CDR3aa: CASSQPPGGVAPLHF
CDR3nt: TGTGCCAGCAGCCAACCTCCCGGGGGGGTGGCACCCCTCCACTTT

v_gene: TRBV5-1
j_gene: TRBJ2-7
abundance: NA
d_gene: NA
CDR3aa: CASSLNTRSYEQYF
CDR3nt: TGCGCCAGCAGCTTGAACACACGCTCCTACGAGCAGTACTTC

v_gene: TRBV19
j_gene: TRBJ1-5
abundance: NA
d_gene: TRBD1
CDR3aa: CASSKGQDNQPQHF
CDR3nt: TGTGCCAGTAGCAAGGGACAGGACAATCAGCCCCAGCATTTT

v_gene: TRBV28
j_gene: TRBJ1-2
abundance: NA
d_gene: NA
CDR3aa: CASSTQGRRYGYTF
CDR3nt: TGTGCCAGCAGTACACAGGGTAGGCGGTATGGCTACACCTTC

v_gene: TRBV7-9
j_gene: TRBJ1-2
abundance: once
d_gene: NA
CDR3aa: CASSLGGLGYGYTF
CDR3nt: TGTGCCAGCAGCTTAGGGGGACTTGGCTATGGCTACACCTTC

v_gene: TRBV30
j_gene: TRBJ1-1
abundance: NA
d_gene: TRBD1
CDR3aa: CAWDRAVTEAFF
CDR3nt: TGTGCCTGGGACAGGGCCGTCACTGAAGCTTTCTTT

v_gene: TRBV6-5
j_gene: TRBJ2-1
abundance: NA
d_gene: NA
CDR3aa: CASSSQGSYNEQFF
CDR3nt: TGTGCCAGCAGTTCGCAGGGTTCCTACAATGAGCAGTTCTTC

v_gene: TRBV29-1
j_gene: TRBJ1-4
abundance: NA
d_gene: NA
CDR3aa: CSAIDRFSEKLFF
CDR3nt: TGCAGCGCCATTGACAGGTTCAGCGAAAAACTGTTTTTT

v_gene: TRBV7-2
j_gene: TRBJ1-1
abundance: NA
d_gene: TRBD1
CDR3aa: CASSRRQGMNTEAFF
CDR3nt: TGTGCCAGCAGCAGACGACAGGGGATGAACACTGAAGCTTTCTTT

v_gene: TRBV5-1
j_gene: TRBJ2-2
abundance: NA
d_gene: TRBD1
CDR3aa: CASRRTGSTGELFF
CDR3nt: TGCGCCAGCAGAAGGACAGGGAGTACCGGGGAGCTGTTTTTT

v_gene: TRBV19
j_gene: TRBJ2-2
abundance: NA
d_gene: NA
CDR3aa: CASNQVLNTGELFF
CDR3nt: TGTGCCAGTAACCAGGTCCTAAACACCGGGGAGCTGTTTTTT

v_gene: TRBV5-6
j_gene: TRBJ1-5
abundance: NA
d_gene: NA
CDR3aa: CASSLRGSYNQPQHF
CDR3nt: TGTGCCAGCAGCTTGAGAGGGTCGTACAATCAGCCCCAGCATTTT

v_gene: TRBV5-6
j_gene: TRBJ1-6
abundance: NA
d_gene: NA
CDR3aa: CASSIRDIYYSPLHF
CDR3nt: TGTGCCAGCAGCATCCGGGACATTTACTATTCACCCCTCCACTTT

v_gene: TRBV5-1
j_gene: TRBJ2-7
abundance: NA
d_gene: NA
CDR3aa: CASSAGRQIGEQYF
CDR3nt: TGCGCCAGCAGCGCAGGACGACAGATCGGCGAGCAGTACTTC

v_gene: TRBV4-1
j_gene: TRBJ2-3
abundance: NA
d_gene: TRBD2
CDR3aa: CASSQLGLAGTDTQYF
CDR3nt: TGCGCCAGCAGCCAGTTAGGACTAGCGGGGACAGATACGCAGTATTTT

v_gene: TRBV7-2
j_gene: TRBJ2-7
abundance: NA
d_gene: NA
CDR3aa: CASSRDFLYEQYF
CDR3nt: TGTGCCAGCAGTCGAGACTTCCTATACGAGCAGTACTTC

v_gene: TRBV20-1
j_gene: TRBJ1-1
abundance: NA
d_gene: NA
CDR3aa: CSAGWGSEAFF
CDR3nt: TGCAGTGCTGGGTGGGGCAGTGAAGCTTTCTTT

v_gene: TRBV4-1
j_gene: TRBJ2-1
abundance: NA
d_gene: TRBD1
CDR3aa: CASSPRTGSYNEQFF
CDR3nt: TGCGCCAGCAGCCCCAGGACAGGCTCCTACAATGAGCAGTTCTTC

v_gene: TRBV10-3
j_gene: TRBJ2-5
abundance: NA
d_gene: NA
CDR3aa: CAIGRETQYF
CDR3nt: TGTGCCATCGGCCGAGAGACCCAGTACTTC

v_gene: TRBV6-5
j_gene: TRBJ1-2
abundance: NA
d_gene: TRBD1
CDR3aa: CASRDRTNYGYTF
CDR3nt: TGTGCCAGCCGGGACAGAACTAACTATGGCTACACCTTC

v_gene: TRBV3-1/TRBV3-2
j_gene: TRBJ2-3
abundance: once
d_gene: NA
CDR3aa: CASSRRADTQYF
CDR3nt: TGTGCCAGCAGCCGCAGGGCAGATACGCAGTATTTT

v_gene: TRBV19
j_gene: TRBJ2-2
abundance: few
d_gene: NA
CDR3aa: CASNTAPRYGELFF
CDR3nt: TGTGCCAGTAACACGGCTCCGAGGTACGGGGAGCTGTTTTTT

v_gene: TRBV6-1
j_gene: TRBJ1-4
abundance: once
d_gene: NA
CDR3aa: CASSESRGLGEKLFF
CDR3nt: TGTGCCAGCAGTGAATCCCGGGGACTTGGGGAAAAACTGTTTTTT

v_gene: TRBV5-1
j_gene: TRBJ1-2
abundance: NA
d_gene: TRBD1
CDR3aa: CASSTTGAGYGYTF
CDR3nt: TGCGCCAGCAGCACCACAGGGGCAGGGTATGGCTACACCTTC

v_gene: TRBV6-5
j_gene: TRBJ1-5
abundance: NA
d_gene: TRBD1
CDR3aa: CASSYRGQGQPQHF
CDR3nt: TGTGCCAGCAGTTACCGGGGACAGGGTCAGCCCCAGCATTTT

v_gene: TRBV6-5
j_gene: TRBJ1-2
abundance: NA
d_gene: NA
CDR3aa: CASSYSRGAGYGYTF
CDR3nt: TGTGCCAGCAGTTACTCGCGGGGTGCGGGATATGGCTACACCTTC

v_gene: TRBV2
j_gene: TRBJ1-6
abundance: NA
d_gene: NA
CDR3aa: CASSGQLNSPLHF
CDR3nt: TGTGCCAGCAGTGGACAGCTAAATTCACCCCTCCACTTT

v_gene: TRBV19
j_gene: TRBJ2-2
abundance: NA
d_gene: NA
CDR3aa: CASSPRENTGELFF
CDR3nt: TGTGCCAGTAGTCCACGGGAGAACACCGGGGAGCTGTTTTTT

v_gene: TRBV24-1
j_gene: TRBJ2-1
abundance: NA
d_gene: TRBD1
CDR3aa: CATSGGQGDWDEQFF
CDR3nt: TGTGCCACCAGTGGAGGGCAGGGGGATTGGGATGAGCAGTTCTTC

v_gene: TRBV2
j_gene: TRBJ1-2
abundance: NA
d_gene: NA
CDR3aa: CASSAKARGHGYGYTF
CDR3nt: TGTGCCAGCAGTGCGAAGGCGCGGGGGCATGGCTATGGCTACACCTTC

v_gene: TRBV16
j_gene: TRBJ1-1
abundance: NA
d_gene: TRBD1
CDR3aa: CASSQTGQTRGTEAFF
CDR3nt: TGTGCCAGCAGCCAGACGGGACAGACCCGGGGTACTGAAGCTTTCTTT